A selection of T cell receptor beta chains follows, all from one sample in a study of cytomegalovirus exposure and HLA in healthy donors. The protocol was immunoSEQ multiplex PCR, while the TCRdb copy is restricted to in-frame clones and leaves out a portion. The data contain about 120,000 clones, 70% to 85% of them singletons. The sample comprised PBMCs. All receptors derive from a woman between 45 and 60 years old in good health and CMV-seropositive. The CDR3 runs from the conserved cysteine through the conserved F or W. Fields, in order: J gene, D gene, clone size, V gene, CDR3 DNA, CDR3 protein. The D gene is left open where the match is weak. Clone size is given for some rows only: seen once, a few or many times, or a class if the clone is expanded.

>TRBJ2-1|TRBD2|-|TRBV4-1
TGCGCCAGCAGACAAGGGACTAGCGGGATAGGTGATGAGCAGTTCTTC
CASRQGTSGIGDEQFF
>TRBJ2-5|TRBD2|-|TRBV30
TGTGCCTGGAGTCTGATGGCGGGAGAAGAGACCCAGTACTTC
CAWSLMAGEETQYF
>TRBJ1-1|-|-|TRBV7-2
TGTGCCAGCAGCTTATTTTCAAAAGCTTTCTTT
CASSLFSKAFF
>TRBJ1-5|-|-|TRBV5-5
TGTGCCAGCAGCTTGGTAGTTGGTCAGCCCCAGCATTTT
CASSLVVGQPQHF
>TRBJ2-3|-|-|TRBV5-1
TGCGCCAGCAGAATGGCGGGATTCACAGATACGCAGTATTTT
CASRMAGFTDTQYF
>TRBJ2-2|-|-|TRBV6-1
TGTGCCAGCAGTGAAGAAGCGTCCGGGGAGGCCGGGGAGCTGTTTTTT
CASSEEASGEAGELFF
>TRBJ2-2|-|-|TRBV6-6
TGTGCCAGCAGTTACTTTTCCCAGGGTACATCCGGGGAGCTGTTTTTT
CASSYFSQGTSGELFF
>TRBJ1-2|-|-|TRBV4-1
TGCGCCAGCAGCCCCTCCGATCGACAGGCCTATGGCTACACCTTC
CASSPSDRQAYGYTF
>TRBJ2-1|TRBD1|-|TRBV10-3
TGTGCCATCAGTCCCGTGACAGGGTTTAACAATGAGCAGTTCTTC
CAISPVTGFNNEQFF
>TRBJ2-4|TRBD1|few|TRBV6-1
TGTGCCAGCACCAAAGGGACAGGGACAAAAAACATTCAGTACTTC
CASTKGTGTKNIQYF
>TRBJ1-3|TRBD1|few|TRBV11-2
TGTGCCAGCAGCTCAGGGACAGGGAACACCATATATTTT
CASSSGTGNTIYF
>TRBJ1-1|-|-|TRBV7-9
TGTGCCAGCAGCTTAGATCCCTTCGACACTGAAGCTTTCTTT
CASSLDPFDTEAFF
>TRBJ2-7|-|-|TRBV11-2
TGTGCCAGCAGCTTAGAACCCAGCTACGAGCAGTACTTC
CASSLEPSYEQYF
>TRBJ2-5|TRBD2|-|TRBV12-5
TGTGCTCCCCCTGGGGGGGTGAGCCAAGAGACCCAGTACTTC
CAPPGGVSQETQYF
>TRBJ2-7|TRBD2|-|TRBV4-2
TGTGCCAGCAGCCAAGGGCGATTCAGCGGGACGCCCTACGAGCAGTACTTC
CASSQGRFSGTPYEQYF
>TRBJ2-3|TRBD1|-|TRBV7-2
TGTGCCAGCAGCCCCAGGGGGAGCACAGATACGCAGTATTTT
CASSPRGSTDTQYF
>TRBJ2-2|TRBD2|-|TRBV7-9
TGTGCCAGCAGGATAGTAGCGGGAGCGGCCGGGGAGCTGTTTTTT
CASRIVAGAAGELFF
>TRBJ2-1|-|-|TRBV11-2
TGTGCCAGCAGCTCGGACAGCCTTAAGCAGTTCTTC
CASSSDSLKQFF
>TRBJ1-1|-|-|TRBV11-1
TGTGCCAGCAGCCACAGGGCCCTGGTCACTGAAGCTTTCTTT
CASSHRALVTEAFF
>TRBJ2-1|-|-|TRBV15
TGTGCCACCAGCAGGGATCCGGGTCTAGCTTTCGATGAGCAGTTCTTC
CATSRDPGLAFDEQFF
>TRBJ1-2|-|once|TRBV15
TGTGCCACCAGCAGAGGTCCAGATTATGGCTACACCTTC
CATSRGPDYGYTF
>TRBJ2-7|-|-|TRBV7-8
TGTGCCAGCAGCAAGGGGTCTCTCCCCGAGCAGTACTTC
CASSKGSLPEQYF
>TRBJ2-3|-|-|TRBV14
TGTGCCAGCAGCCAATTCAGCGGGGATACGCAGTATTTT
CASSQFSGDTQYF
>TRBJ1-1|TRBD1|-|TRBV10-3
TGTGCCATCAGTGAGTCTCAGGGGGCAAGCACTGAAGCTTTCTTT
CAISESQGASTEAFF
>TRBJ2-3|TRBD2|few|TRBV4-3
TGCGCCAGCAGCCCGACTAGCGGAAACACAGATACGCAGTATTTT
CASSPTSGNTDTQYF
>TRBJ1-1|-|-|TRBV7-8
TGTGCCAGCAGCTTAGCGCCGAACATAAACACTGAAGCTTTCTTT
CASSLAPNINTEAFF
>TRBJ1-6|-|few|TRBV5-1
TGCGCCAGCAGCGATGGGACAAGCTCTAATTCACCCCTCCACTTT
CASSDGTSSNSPLHF
>TRBJ1-1|-|-|TRBV7-9
TGTGCCAGCACCGGAGGGAAGAACACTGAAGCTTTCTTT
CASTGGKNTEAFF
>TRBJ1-1|-|-|TRBV7-2
TGTGCCAGCAGCTTATTTGGACACAGGCCCGGGAACACTGAAGCTTTCTTT
CASSLFGHRPGNTEAFF